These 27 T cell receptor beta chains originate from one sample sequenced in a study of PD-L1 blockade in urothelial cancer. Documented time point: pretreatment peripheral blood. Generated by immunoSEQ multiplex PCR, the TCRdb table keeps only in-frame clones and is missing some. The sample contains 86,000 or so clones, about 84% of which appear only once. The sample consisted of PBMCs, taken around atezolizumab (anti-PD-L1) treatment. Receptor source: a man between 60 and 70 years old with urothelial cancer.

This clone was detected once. The CDR3 sequence is CASSWTGARDTEAFF. In DNA, the CDR3 is TGCGCCAGCAGCTGGACAGGGGCGCGGGACACTGAAGCTTTCTTT. The chain links TRBV5-1 to TRBJ1-1; 9 bases are a match to TRBD1. CDR1 SGHRS and CDR2 YFSETQ come from the germline V gene. V lost 3 bases, J lost 3 bases, and 6 bases stayed unmatched. The CDR3 loop spans 15 amino acids.

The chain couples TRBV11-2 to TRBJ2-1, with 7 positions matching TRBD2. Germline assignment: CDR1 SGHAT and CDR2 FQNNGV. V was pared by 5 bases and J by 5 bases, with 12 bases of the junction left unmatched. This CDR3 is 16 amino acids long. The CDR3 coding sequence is TGTGCCAGCAGCGAAAAGCGCCCAGGGACTAACAATGAGCAGTTCTTC. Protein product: CASSEKRPGTNNEQFF.

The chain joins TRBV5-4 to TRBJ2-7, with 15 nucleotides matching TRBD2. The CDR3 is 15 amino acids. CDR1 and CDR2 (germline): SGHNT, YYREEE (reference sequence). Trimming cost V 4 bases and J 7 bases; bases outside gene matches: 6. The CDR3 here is CASSQGLAGGREQYF. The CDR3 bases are TGTGCCAGCAGCCAAGGACTAGCGGGGGGGAGAGAGCAGTACTTC.

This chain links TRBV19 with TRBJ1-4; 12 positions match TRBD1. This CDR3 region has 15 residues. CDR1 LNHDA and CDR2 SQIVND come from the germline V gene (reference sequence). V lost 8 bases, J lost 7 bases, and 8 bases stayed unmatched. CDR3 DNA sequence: TGTGCCAGTGCCACCGGGACAGGGGGCAGTGAAAAACTGTTTTTT. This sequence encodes CASATGTGGSEKLFF.

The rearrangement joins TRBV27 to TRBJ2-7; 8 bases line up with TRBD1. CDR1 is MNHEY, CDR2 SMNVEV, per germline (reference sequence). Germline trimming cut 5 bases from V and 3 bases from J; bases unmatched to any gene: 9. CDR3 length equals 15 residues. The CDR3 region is CASSGRTGWNYEQYF. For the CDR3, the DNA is TGTGCCAGCAGTGGAAGGACAGGGTGGAACTACGAGCAGTACTTC.

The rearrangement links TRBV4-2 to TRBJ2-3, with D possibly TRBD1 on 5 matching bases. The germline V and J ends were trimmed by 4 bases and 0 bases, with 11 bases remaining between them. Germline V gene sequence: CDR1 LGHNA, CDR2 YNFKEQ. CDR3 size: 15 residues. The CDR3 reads CASSRSTGSTDTQYF. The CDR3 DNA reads TGTGCCAGCAGCCGAAGCACAGGTAGCACAGATACGCAGTATTTT.

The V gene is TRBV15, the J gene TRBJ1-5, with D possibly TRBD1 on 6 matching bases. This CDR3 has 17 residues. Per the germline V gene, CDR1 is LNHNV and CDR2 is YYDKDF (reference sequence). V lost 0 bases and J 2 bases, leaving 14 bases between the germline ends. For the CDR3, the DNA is TGTGCCACCAGCAGAGATCACAGGGACCGTGGCAATCAGCCCCAGCATTTT. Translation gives CATSRDHRDRGNQPQHF.

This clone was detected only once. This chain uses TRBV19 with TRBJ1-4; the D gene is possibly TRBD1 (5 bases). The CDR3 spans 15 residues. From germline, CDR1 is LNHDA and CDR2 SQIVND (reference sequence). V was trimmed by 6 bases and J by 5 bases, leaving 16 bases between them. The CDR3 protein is CASSPTQGINEKLFF. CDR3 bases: TGTGCCAGTAGCCCCACCCAGGGAATAAATGAAAAACTGTTTTTT.

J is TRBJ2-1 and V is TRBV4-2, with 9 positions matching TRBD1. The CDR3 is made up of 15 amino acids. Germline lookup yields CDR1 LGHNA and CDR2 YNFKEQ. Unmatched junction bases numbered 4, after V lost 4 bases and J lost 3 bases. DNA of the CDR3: TGTGCCAGCAGCCCGGGACAGGGAGACTACAATGAGCAGTTCTTC. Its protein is CASSPGQGDYNEQFF.

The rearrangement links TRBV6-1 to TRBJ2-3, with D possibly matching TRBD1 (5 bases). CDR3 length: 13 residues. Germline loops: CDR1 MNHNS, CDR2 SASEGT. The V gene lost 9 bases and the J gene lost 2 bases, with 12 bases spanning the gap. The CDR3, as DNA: TGTGCCAGTAAAGACAGACTCACAGATACGCAGTATTTT. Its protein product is CASKDRLTDTQYF.

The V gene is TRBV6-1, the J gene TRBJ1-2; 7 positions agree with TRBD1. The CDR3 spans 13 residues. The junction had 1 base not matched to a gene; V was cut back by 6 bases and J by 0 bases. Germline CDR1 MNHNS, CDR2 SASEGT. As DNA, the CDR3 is TGTGCCAGCAGAGACAGGGCTAACTATGGCTACACCTTC. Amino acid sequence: CASRDRANYGYTF.

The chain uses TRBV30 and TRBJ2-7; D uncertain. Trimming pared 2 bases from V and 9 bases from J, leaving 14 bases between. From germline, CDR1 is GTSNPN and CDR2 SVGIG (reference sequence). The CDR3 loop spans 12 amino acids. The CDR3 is CAWSPFDGRQYF. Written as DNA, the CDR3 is TGTGCCTGGAGTCCCTTCGATGGCAGGCAGTACTTC. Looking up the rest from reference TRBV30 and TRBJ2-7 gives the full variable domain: SQTIHQWPATLVQPVGSPLSLECTVEGTSNPNLYWYRQAAGRGLQLLFYSVGIGQISSEVPQNLSASRPQDRQFILSSKKLLLSDSGFYLCAWSPFDGRQYFGPGTRLTVT.

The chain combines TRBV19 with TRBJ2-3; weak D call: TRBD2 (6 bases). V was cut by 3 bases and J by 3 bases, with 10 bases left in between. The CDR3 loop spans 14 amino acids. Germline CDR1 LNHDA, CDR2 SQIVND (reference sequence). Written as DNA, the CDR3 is TGTGCCAGTAGTATCGCCGGGGGAACAGATACGCAGTATTTT. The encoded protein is CASSIAGGTDTQYF.

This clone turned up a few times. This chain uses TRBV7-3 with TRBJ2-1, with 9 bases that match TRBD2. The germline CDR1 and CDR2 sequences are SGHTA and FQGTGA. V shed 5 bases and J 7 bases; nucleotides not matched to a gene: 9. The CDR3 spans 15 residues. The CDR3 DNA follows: TGTGCCAGCAGCCCCATTAGCGGGAGTGTAAATGAGCAGTTCTTC. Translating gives CASSPISGSVNEQFF.

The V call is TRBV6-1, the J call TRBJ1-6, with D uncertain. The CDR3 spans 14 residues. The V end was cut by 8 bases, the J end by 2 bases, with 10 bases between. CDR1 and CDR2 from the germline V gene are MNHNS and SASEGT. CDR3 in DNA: TGTGCCAGCCGCCCCAGGCCCTATAATTCACCCCTCCACTTT. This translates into CASRPRPYNSPLHF.

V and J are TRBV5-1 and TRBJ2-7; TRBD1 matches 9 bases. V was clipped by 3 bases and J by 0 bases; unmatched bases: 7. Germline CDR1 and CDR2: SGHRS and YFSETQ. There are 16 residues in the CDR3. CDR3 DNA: TGCGCCAGCAGCTGGGGGGACAGGGTTCCCTCCTACGAGCAGTACTTC. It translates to CASSWGDRVPSYEQYF. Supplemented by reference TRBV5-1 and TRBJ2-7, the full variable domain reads KAGVTQTPRYLIKTRGQQVTLSCSPISGHRSVSWYQQTPGQGLQFLFEYFSETQRNKGNFPGRFSGRQFSNSRSEMNVSTLELGDSALYLCASSWGDRVPSYEQYFGPGTRLTVT.

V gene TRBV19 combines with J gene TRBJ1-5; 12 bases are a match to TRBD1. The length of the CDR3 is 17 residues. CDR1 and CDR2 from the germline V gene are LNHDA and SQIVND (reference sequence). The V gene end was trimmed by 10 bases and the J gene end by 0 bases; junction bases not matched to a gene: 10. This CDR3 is CATTPGQGALSNQPQHF. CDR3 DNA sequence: TGTGCCACCACCCCGGGACAGGGGGCCCTTAGCAATCAGCCCCAGCATTTT.

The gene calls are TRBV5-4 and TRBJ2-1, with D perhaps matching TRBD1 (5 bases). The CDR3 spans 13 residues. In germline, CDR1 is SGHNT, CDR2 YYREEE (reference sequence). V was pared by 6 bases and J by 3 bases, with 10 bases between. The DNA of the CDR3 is TGTGCCAGCACCGCAGACAGCTACAATGAGCAGTTCTTC. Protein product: CASTADSYNEQFF.

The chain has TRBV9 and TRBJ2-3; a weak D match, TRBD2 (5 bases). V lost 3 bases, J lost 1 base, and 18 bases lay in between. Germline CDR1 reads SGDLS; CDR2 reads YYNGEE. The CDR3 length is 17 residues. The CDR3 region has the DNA TGTGCCAGCAGCGCCGAGGGTCCGGACCGACGCACAGATACGCAGTATTTT. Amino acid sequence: CASSAEGPDRRTDTQYF. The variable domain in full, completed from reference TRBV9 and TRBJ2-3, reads DSGVTQTPKHLITATGQRVTLRCSPRSGDLSVYWYQQSLDQGLQFLIQYYNGEERAKGNILERFSAQQFPDLHSELNLSSLELGDSALYFCASSAEGPDRRTDTQYFGPGTRLTVL.

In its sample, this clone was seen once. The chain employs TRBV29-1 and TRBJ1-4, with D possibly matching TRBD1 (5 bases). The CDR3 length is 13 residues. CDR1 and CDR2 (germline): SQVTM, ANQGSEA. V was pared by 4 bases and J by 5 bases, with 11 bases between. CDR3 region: CSVGGGENEKLFF. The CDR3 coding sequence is TGCAGCGTTGGGGGCGGGGAGAATGAAAAACTGTTTTTT. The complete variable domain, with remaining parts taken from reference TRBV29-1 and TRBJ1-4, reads SAVISQKPSRDICQRGTSLTIQCQVDSQVTMMFWYRQQPGQSLTLIATANQGSEATYESGFVIDKFPISRPNLTFSTLTVSNMSPEDSSIYLCSVGGGENEKLFFGSGTQLSVL.

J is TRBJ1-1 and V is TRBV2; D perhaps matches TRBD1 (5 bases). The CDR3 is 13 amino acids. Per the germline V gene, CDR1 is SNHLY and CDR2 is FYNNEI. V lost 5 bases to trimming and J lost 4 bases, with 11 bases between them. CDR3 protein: CASSSQESTEAFF. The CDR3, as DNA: TGTGCCAGCAGTTCACAGGAGAGCACTGAAGCTTTCTTT.

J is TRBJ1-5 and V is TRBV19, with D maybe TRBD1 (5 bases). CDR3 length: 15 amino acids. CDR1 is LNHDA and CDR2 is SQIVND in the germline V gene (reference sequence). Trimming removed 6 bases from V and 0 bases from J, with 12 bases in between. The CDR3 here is CASRFDGHSNQPQHF. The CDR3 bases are TGTGCCAGTAGGTTCGACGGACATAGCAATCAGCCCCAGCATTTT.

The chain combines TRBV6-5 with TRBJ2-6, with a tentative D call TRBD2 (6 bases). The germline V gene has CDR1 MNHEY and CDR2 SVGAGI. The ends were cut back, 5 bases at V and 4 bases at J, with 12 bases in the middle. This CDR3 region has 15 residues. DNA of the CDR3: TGTGCCAGCAGTCTAGGCGGGACCGGGGCCAACGTCCTGACTTTC. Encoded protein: CASSLGGTGANVLTF.

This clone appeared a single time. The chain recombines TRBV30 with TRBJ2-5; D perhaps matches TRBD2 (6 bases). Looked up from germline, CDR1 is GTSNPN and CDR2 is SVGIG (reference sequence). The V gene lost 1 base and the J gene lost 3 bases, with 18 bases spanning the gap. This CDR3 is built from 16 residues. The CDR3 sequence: CAWSDHRLWEEETQYF. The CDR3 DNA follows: TGTGCCTGGAGTGACCATCGGCTCTGGGAGGAAGAGACCCAGTACTTC.

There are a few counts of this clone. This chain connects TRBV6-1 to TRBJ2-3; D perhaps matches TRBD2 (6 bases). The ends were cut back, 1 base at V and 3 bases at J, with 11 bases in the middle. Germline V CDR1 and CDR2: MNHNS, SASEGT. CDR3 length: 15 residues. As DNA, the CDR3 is TGTGCCAGCAGTGAAGGGGTAGGGAGGACAGATACGCAGTATTTT. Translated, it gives CASSEGVGRTDTQYF.

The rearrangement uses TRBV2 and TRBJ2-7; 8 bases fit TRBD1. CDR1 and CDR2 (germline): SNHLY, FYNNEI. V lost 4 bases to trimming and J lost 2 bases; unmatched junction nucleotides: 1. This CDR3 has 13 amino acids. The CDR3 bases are TGTGCCAGCAGTGTGACAGGGGCCTACGAGCAGTACTTC. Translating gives CASSVTGAYEQYF.

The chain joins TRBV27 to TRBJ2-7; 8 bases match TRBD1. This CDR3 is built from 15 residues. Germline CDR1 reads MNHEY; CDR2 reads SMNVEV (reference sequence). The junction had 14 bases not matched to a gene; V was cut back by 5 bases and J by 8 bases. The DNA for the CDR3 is TGTGCCAGCAGTCTGTCAGGGGGCTCCTCTTTTAAGCAGTACTTC. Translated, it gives CASSLSGGSSFKQYF.